Below are 21 T cell receptor beta chains sequenced from a single sample in a study of blood T cell repertoires in COVID-19. The method was immunoSEQ multiplex PCR; TCRdb's version includes in-frame clones alone and lacks a portion of them. The data contain 75,000 to 100,000 clones, less than 90% of them singletons. Input material: peripheral blood. The receptors come from a man at least 80 years old with acute or convalescent COVID-19.

This rearrangement joins TRBV9 to TRBJ2-5; 7 nucleotides line up with TRBD1. The V gene's germline CDR1 is SGDLS and CDR2 YYNGEE. This CDR3 spans 14 amino acids. J was trimmed by 5 bases and V by 4 bases; bases with no gene match: 8. In nucleotides, the CDR3 is TGTGCCAGCAGCCCCAGACAGGGCGGGGAGACCCAGTACTTC. Its protein is CASSPRQGGETQYF.

The chain has TRBV28 and TRBJ2-1, with a tentative D call TRBD1 (6 bases). V lost 6 bases and J 0 bases, leaving 12 bases between the germline ends. Germline values: CDR1 MDHEN, CDR2 SYDVKM. This CDR3 comprises 15 residues. This chain's CDR3 is CASRTGTNSYNEQFF. The CDR3 DNA is TGTGCCAGCAGGACCGGGACAAACTCCTACAATGAGCAGTTCTTC.

This chain connects TRBV7-9 to TRBJ1-1; D unclear. There are 13 residues in the CDR3. Germline CDR1 and CDR2: SEHNR and FQNEAQ (reference sequence). V dropped 4 bases and J dropped 8 bases, with 14 bases sitting between them. The CDR3 bases are TGTGCCAGCAGCTCTCGTCTCTACGGGGAAGCTTTCTTT. Protein product: CASSSRLYGEAFF.

V gene TRBV29-1 combines with J gene TRBJ1-2; D gene unclear. Germline V gives CDR1 SQVTM, CDR2 ANQGSEA. Trimming stripped 6 bases from V and 2 bases from J, with 13 bases between. The CDR3 is 13 residues long. This chain's CDR3 is CSVSKGVNYGYTF. CDR3 DNA sequence: TGCAGCGTATCCAAGGGAGTAAACTATGGCTACACCTTC.

This clone was seen a single time. This chain's CDR3 is CASSSSSGMGTDTQYF. For the CDR3, the DNA is TGTGCCAGCAGCTCGTCTAGCGGGATGGGCACAGATACGCAGTATTTT. The V and J genes are TRBV11-3 and TRBJ2-3; 9 bases agree with TRBD2. The CDR3 is 16 amino acids. CDR1 is SGHNT, CDR2 YENEEA, per germline. The J segment lost 1 base and the V segment lost 4 bases, leaving 6 bases of the junction unmatched.

This chain links TRBV28 with TRBJ1-6, with 9 bases lining up with TRBD1. Germline CDR1 reads MDHEN; CDR2 reads SYDVKM. V gave up 3 bases and J gave up 9 bases; unmatched junction bases: 6. The CDR3 contains 15 residues. Here the CDR3 reads CASSLRGTGLSPLHF. DNA of the CDR3: TGTGCCAGCAGTTTGAGGGGGACAGGGCTTTCACCCCTCCACTTT.

The J gene is TRBJ2-5, the V gene TRBV28, with 9 bases identical to TRBD1. Germline V gives CDR1 MDHEN, CDR2 SYDVKM. This CDR3 has 15 amino acids. Losses at the gene ends were 4 bases for V and 5 bases for J; bases not matched to a gene: 8. The CDR3 DNA sequence: TGTGCCAGCAGTTCCGGGACAGGGAGGGTGGAGACCCAGTACTTC. Its protein product is CASSSGTGRVETQYF.

This clone was observed once. The V and J genes are TRBV19 and TRBJ2-1; TRBD2 matches at 8 bases. The CDR3 sequence is 12 residues long. V lost 5 bases, J lost 10 bases, and 4 bases stayed unmatched. Looked up from germline, CDR1 is LNHDA and CDR2 is SQIVND (reference sequence). CDR3 in amino acids: CASSLIAGEQFF. CDR3 nucleotide sequence: TGTGCCAGTAGTCTCATAGCGGGAGAGCAGTTCTTC. Drawing the rest from reference TRBV19 and TRBJ2-1, the complete variable domain is DGGITQSPKYLFRKEGQNVTLSCEQNLNHDAMYWYRQDPGQGLRLIYYSQIVNDFQKGDIAEGYSVSREKKESFPLTVTSAQKNPTAFYLCASSLIAGEQFFGPGTRLTVL.

This clone was observed once. The chain has TRBV19 and TRBJ2-7, with D possibly matching TRBD2 (6 bases). V was trimmed by 5 bases and J by 2 bases, leaving 16 bases between them. CDR1 and CDR2 from the germline V gene are LNHDA and SQIVND (reference sequence). The CDR3 totals 15 residues. As DNA, the CDR3 is TGTGCCAGTAGTCTCGGGGGAGCCTTTACCTACGAGCAGTACTTC. This codes for CASSLGGAFTYEQYF.

This clone has a single count. J is TRBJ1-2 and V is TRBV10-3; the match to TRBD1 covers 10 bases. The CDR3 runs to 13 residues. J lost 8 bases, V lost 4 bases, and 4 bases had no gene match. Germline CDR1 reads ENHRY; CDR2 reads SYGVKD. This CDR3 is CAISGTGGDGYTF. CDR3 nucleotides: TGTGCCATCAGTGGGACAGGGGGTGACGGCTACACCTTC.

The chain uses TRBV7-3 and TRBJ2-2; 11 nucleotides match TRBD2. V was clipped by 0 bases and J by 6 bases; unmatched bases: 3. Germline V gene sequence: CDR1 SGHTA, CDR2 FQGTGA. CDR3 length: 16 residues. CDR3 sequence reads: CASSLTPGLAAGELFF. The DNA of the CDR3 is TGTGCCAGCAGCTTAACGCCGGGACTAGCGGCCGGGGAGCTGTTTTTT.

V and J are TRBV18 and TRBJ1-5; no clear D gene. V was pared by 3 bases and J by 6 bases, with 15 bases between. The CDR3 length is 15 residues. Germline V gene lookup returns CDR1 KGHSH and CDR2 LQKENI. Written as DNA, the CDR3 is TGTGCCAGCTCACCCATCCGAGGTGCGGGTCAGCCCCAGCATTTT. Residues: CASSPIRGAGQPQHF. Based on the CDR3 plus reference TRBV18 and TRBJ1-5, the full variable domain is NAGVMQNPRHLVRRRGQEARLRCSPMKGHSHVYWYRQLPEEGLKFMVYLQKENIIDESGMPKERFSAEFPKEGPSILRIQQVVRGDSAAYFCASSPIRGAGQPQHFGDGTRLSIL.

The chain combines TRBV28 with TRBJ2-2; 7 bases fit TRBD2. The CDR3 is 19 residues long. Germline lookup yields CDR1 MDHEN and CDR2 SYDVKM. Trimming took 2 bases from V and 3 from J; bases not matched to a gene: 15. The CDR3 DNA follows: TGTGCCAGCAGTTTAGGATCGGTTGCGGGAGCCTTGGACACCGGGGAGCTGTTTTTT. Encoded protein: CASSLGSVAGALDTGELFF.

The chain recombines TRBV7-3 with TRBJ2-5; 7 bases agree with TRBD2. The CDR3 totals 13 residues. V lost 4 bases, J lost 13 bases, and 12 bases stayed unmatched. From germline, CDR1 is SGHTA and CDR2 FQGTGA. The CDR3 DNA reads TGTGCCAGCAGCTCCAACGGTCAGGGACTACTGTACTTC. Its protein is CASSSNGQGLLYF.

The chain joins TRBV30 to TRBJ2-2, with TRBD2 matching over 8 bases. With V trimmed by 1 base and J by 1 base, 2 bases remained unmatched. The CDR3 sequence is 15 residues long. CDR1 is GTSNPN, CDR2 SVGIG, per germline (reference sequence). As DNA, the CDR3 is TGTGCCTGGAGTGACCTAGCGGGGAACACCGGGGAGCTGTTTTTT. It yields the protein CAWSDLAGNTGELFF.

The V gene is TRBV6-2 or TRBV6-3, the J gene TRBJ1-5, with D possibly TRBD1 on 6 matching bases. V lost 2 bases to trimming and J lost 0 bases, with 11 bases between them. Germline CDR1 and CDR2: MNHEY and SVGEGT. This CDR3 region has 16 residues. CDR3 DNA: TGTGCCAGCAGTTACCCCACAGGGCATAGCAATCAGCCCCAGCATTTT. Its translation is CASSYPTGHSNQPQHF.

The chain employs TRBV18 and TRBJ2-5, with 12 bases aligning to TRBD1. V gave up 2 bases and J gave up 5 bases; unmatched junction bases: 3. The CDR3 covers 15 residues. The V gene's germline CDR1 is KGHSH and CDR2 LQKENI. The CDR3 DNA reads as TGTGCCAGCTCACCAGGGACAGGGGGCATGGAGACCCAGTACTTC. It codes for CASSPGTGGMETQYF. Full variable domain (outside the CDR3, taken from reference TRBV18 and TRBJ2-5): NAGVMQNPRHLVRRRGQEARLRCSPMKGHSHVYWYRQLPEEGLKFMVYLQKENIIDESGMPKERFSAEFPKEGPSILRIQQVVRGDSAAYFCASSPGTGGMETQYFGPGTRLLVL.

The CDR3 DNA reads TGTGCCAGCAGTTCGACAGGGGAGTATGGCTACACCTTC. Amino acid sequence: CASSSTGEYGYTF. The chain has TRBV27 and TRBJ1-2; 8 nucleotides line up with TRBD1. This CDR3 contains 13 residues. The germline CDR1 and CDR2 sequences are MNHEY and SMNVEV (reference sequence). The J segment lost 5 bases and the V segment lost 4 bases, leaving 3 bases of the junction unmatched.

The table lists this clone with a count of one. The CDR3 sequence is CASSLIRQGANTQYF. CDR3 in DNA: TGTGCCAGCAGTTTAATCCGACAGGGGGCAAATACGCAGTATTTT. The chain links TRBV28 to TRBJ2-3, with 10 bases fitting TRBD1. The CDR3 totals 15 residues. Germline V gene sequence: CDR1 MDHEN, CDR2 SYDVKM. The V and J ends lost 2 bases and 7 bases, in that order; junction bases with no gene match: 6.

This chain uses TRBV7-9 with TRBJ2-7; D possibly corresponds to TRBD2 (6 bases). V shed 4 bases and J shed 4 bases, with 20 bases lying between them. The germline CDR1 and CDR2 sequences are SEHNR and FQNEAQ (reference sequence). The CDR3 runs to 16 residues. The CDR3 sequence: CASSSPGGSGFYEQYF. In DNA, the CDR3 is TGTGCCAGCAGCTCCCCTGGGGGTAGCGGCTTTTACGAGCAGTACTTC.

The rearrangement links TRBV6-1 to TRBJ2-7, with 10 bases aligning to TRBD2. This CDR3 has 15 amino acids. Germline V CDR1 and CDR2: MNHNS, SASEGT. V dropped 6 bases and J dropped 7; count of bases not matched to a gene: 12. DNA of the CDR3: TGTGCCAGCAGGGTACTAGCGGGATCCTCTGGGGAGCAGTACTTC. Its translation is CASRVLAGSSGEQYF.